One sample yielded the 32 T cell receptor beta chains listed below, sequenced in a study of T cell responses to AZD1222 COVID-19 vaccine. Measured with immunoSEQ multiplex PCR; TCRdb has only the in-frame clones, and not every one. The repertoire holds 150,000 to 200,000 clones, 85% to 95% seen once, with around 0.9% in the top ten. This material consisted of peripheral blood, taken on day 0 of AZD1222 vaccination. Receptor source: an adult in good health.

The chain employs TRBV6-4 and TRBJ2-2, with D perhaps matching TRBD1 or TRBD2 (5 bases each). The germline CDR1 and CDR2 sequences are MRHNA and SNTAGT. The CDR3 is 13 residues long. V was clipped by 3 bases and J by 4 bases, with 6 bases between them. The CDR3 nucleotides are TGTGCCAGCAGTGAGGGGACCACCGGGGAGCTGTTTTTT. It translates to CASSEGTTGELFF.

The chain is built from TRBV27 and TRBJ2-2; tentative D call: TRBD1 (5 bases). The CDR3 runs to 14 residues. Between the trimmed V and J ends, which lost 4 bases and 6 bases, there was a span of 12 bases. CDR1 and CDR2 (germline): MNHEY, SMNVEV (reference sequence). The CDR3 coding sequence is TGTGCCAGCAGTTCAAATCTCAGGGCCGGGGAGCTGTTTTTT. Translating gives CASSSNLRAGELFF.

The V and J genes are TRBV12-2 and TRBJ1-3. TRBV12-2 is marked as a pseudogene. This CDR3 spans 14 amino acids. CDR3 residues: CASRPPLGGDTIYF. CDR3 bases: TGTGCAAGTCGCCCCCCCTTAGGGGGGGACACCATATATTTT.

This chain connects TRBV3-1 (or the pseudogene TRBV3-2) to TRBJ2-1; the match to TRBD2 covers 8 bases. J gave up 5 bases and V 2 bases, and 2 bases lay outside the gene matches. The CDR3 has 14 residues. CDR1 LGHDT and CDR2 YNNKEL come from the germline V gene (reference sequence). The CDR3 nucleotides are TGTGCCAGCAGCCAACGAGCGGGGGACAATGAGCAGTTCTTC. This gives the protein CASSQRAGDNEQFF.

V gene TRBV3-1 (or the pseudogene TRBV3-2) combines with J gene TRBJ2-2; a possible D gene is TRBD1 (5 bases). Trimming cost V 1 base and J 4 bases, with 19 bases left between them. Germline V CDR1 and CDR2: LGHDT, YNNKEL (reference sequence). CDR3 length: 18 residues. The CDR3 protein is CASSQGQWGEVSTGELFF. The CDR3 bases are TGTGCCAGCAGCCAAGGACAGTGGGGCGAGGTTAGCACCGGGGAGCTGTTTTTT.

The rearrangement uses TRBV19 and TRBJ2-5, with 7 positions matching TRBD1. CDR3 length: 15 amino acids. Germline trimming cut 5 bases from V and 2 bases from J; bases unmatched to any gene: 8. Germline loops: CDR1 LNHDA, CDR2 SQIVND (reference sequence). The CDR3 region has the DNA TGTGCCAGTAGTCCCCGGACAGGTTCGCAAGAGACCCAGTACTTC. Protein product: CASSPRTGSQETQYF.

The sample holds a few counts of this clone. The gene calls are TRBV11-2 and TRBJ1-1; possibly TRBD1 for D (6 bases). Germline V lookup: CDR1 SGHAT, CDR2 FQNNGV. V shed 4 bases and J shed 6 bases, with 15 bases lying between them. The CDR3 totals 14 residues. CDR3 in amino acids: CASSSQGWKAEAFF. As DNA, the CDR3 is TGTGCCAGCAGCTCCCAGGGGTGGAAGGCTGAAGCTTTCTTT.

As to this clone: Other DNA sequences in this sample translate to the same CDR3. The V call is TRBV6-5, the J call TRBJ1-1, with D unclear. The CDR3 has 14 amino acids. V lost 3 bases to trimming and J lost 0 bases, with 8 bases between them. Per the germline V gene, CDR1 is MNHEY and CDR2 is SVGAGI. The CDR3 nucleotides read TGTGCCAGCAGTTATAGATCACTGAACACTGAAGCTTTCTTT. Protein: CASSYRSLNTEAFF.

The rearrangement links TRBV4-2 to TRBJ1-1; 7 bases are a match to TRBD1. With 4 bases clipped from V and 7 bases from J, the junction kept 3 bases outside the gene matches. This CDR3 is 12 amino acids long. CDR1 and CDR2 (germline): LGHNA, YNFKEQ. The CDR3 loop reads CASSRGTVEAFF. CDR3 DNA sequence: TGTGCCAGCAGCCGTGGGACAGTTGAAGCTTTCTTT.

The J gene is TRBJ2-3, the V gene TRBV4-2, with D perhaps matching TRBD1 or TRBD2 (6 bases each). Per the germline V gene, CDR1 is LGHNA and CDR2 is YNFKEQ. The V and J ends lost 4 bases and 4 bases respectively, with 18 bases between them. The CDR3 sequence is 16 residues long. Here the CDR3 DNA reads TGTGCCAGCAGCCCTAAATGGGGGGCGGTTCCAGATACGCAGTATTTT. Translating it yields CASSPKWGAVPDTQYF.

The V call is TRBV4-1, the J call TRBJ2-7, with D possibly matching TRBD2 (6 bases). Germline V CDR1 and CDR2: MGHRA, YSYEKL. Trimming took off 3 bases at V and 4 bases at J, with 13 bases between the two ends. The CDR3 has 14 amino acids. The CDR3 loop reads CASSHPGTLYEQYF. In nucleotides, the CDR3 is TGCGCCAGCAGCCATCCCGGGACTTTGTACGAGCAGTACTTC.

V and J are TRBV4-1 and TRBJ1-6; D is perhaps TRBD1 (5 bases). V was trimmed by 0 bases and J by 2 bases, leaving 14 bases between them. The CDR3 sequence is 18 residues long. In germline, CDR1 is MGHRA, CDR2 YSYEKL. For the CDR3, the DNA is TGCGCCAGCAGCCAAGACTCCGTCGGGGGAACCTATAATTCACCCCTCCACTTT. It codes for CASSQDSVGGTYNSPLHF.

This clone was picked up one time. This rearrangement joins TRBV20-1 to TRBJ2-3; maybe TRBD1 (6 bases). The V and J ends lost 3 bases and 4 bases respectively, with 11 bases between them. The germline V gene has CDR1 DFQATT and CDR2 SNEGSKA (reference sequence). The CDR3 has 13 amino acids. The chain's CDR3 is CSASSTGSDTQYF. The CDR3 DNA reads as TGCAGTGCTAGTTCCACAGGGTCAGATACGCAGTATTTT.

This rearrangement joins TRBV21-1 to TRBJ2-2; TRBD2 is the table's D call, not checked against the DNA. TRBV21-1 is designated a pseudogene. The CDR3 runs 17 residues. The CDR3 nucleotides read TGTGCCAGCAGCACCCCCCAGCGGGGGCCCTGGAGCGGGGAGCTGTTTTTT. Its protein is CASSTPQRGPWSGELFF.

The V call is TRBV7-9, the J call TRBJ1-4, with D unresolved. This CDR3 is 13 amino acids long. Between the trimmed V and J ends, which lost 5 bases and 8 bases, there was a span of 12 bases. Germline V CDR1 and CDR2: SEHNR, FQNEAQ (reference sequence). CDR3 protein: CASSPEKSEKLFF. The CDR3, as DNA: TGTGCCAGCAGCCCAGAGAAATCAGAAAAACTGTTTTTT.

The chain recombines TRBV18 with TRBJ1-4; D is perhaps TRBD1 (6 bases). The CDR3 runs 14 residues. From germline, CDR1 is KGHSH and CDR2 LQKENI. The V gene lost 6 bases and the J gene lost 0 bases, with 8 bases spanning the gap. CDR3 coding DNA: TGTGCCAGCTCCGAGGGGGCAACTAATGAAAAACTGTTTTTT. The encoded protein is CASSEGATNEKLFF.

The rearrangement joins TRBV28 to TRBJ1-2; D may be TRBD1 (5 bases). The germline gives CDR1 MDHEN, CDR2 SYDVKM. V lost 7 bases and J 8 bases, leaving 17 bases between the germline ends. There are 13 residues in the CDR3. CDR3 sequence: CASKRSGPGGYTF. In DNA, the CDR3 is TGTGCCAGCAAAAGATCGGGGCCCGGGGGCTACACCTTC.

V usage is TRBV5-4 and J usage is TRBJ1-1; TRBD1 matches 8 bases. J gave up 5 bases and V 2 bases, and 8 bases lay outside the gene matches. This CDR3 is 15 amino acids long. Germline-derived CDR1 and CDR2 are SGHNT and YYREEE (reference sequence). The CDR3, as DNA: TGTGCCAGCAGCTTCTACAGGGGGTCGGATACTGAAGCTTTCTTT. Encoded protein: CASSFYRGSDTEAFF.

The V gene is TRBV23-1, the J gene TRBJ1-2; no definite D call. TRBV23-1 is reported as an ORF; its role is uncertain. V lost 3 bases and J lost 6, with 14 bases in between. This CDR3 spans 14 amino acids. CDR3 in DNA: TGCGCCAGCAGTCATGGTTGCACAGATCATGGCTACACCTTC. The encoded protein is CASSHGCTDHGYTF.

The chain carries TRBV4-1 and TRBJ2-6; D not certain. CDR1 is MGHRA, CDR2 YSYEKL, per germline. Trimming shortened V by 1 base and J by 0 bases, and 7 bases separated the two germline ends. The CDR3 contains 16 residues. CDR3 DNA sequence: TGCGCCAGCAGCCAAGTGGCCACCTCTGGGGCCAACGTCCTGACTTTC. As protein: CASSQVATSGANVLTF.

The CDR3 bases are TGCGCCAGCAGCCGAGGACAGGGGGCTAACTATGGCTACACCTTC. This translates into CASSRGQGANYGYTF. The V call is TRBV5-1, the J call TRBJ1-2, with 10 bases that match TRBD1. With V trimmed by 4 bases and J by 0 bases, 3 bases remained unmatched. The CDR3 extends over 15 amino acids. CDR1 is SGHRS and CDR2 is YFSETQ in the germline V gene.

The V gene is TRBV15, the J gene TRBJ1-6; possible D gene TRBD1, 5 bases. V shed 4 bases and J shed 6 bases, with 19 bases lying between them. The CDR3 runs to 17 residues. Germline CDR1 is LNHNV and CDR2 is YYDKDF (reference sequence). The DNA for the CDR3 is TGTGCCACCAGCAACCGACGATCAGGGTGGATTAATTCACCCCTCCACTTT. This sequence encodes CATSNRRSGWINSPLHF. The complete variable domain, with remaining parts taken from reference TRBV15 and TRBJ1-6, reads DAMVIQNPRYQVTQFGKPVTLSCSQTLNHNVMYWYQQKSSQAPKLLFHYYDKDFNNEADTPDNFQSRRPNTSFCFLDIRSPGLGDTAMYLCATSNRRSGWINSPLHFGNGTRLTVT.

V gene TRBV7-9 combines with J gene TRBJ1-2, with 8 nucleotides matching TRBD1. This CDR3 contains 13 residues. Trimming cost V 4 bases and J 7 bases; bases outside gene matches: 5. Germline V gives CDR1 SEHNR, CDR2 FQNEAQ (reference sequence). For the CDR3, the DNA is TGTGCCAGCAGCTCACCCGGGACAGGTGGCTACACCTTC. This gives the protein CASSSPGTGGYTF.

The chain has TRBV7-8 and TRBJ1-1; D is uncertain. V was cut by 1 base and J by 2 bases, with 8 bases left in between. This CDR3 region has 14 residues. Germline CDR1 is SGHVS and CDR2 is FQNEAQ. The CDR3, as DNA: TGTGCCAGCAGCTTAGTTTCAGGAAACACTGAAGCTTTCTTT. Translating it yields CASSLVSGNTEAFF.

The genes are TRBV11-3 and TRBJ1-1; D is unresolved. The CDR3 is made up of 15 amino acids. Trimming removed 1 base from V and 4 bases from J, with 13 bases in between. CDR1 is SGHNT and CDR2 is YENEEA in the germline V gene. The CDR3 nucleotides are TGTGCCAGCAGCTTAGTATTTAGTGAGGCCACTGAAGCTTTCTTT. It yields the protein CASSLVFSEATEAFF.

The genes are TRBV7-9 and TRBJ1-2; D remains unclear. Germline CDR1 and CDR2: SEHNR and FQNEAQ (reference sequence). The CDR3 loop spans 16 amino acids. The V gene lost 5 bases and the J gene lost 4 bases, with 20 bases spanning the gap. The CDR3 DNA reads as TGTGCCAGCAGCCCTGCCGTGACGACCGGGATCTATGGCTACACCTTC. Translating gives CASSPAVTTGIYGYTF. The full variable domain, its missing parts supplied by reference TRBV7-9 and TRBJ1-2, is DTGVSQNPRHKITKRGQNVTFRCDPISEHNRLYWYRQTLGQGPEFLTYFQNEAQLEKSRLLSDRFSAERPKGSFSTLEIQRTEQGDSAMYLCASSPAVTTGIYGYTFGSGTRLTVV.

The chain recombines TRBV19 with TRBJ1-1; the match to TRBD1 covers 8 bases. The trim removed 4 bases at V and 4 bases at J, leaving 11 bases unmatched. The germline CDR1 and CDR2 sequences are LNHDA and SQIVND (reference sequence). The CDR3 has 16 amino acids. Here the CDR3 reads CASSTTDRVWSTEAFF. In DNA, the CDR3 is TGTGCCAGTAGTACGACGGACAGGGTATGGTCCACTGAAGCTTTCTTT.

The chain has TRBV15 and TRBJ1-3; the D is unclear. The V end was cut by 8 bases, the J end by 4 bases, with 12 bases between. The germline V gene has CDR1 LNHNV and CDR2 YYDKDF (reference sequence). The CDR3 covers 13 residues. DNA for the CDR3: TGTGCCACCCGTTTTGCGGGAGGAAACACCATATATTTT. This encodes CATRFAGGNTIYF.

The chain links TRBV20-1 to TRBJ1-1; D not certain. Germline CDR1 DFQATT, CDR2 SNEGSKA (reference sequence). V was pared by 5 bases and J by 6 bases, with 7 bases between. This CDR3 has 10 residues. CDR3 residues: CSAFDPEAFF. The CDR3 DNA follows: TGCAGTGCTTTTGACCCTGAAGCTTTCTTT.

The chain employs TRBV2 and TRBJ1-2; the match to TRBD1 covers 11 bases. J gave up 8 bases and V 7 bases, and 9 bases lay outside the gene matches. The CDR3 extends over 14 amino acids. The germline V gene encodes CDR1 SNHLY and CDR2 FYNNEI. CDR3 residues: CASTRGQGVGGYTF. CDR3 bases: TGTGCCAGCACCCGGGGACAGGGGGTGGGCGGCTACACCTTC.

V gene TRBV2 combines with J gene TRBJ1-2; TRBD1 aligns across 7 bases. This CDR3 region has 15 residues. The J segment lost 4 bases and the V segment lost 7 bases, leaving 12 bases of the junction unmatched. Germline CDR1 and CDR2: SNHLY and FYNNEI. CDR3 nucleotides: TGTGCCAGCAAACCGACAGGGTTTGCTCCCTATGGCTACACCTTC. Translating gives CASKPTGFAPYGYTF. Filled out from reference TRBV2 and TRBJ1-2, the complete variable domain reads EPEVTQTPSHQVTQMGQEVILRCVPISNHLYFYWYRQILGQKVEFLVSFYNNEISEKSEIFDDQFSVERPDGSNFTLKIRSTKLEDSAMYFCASKPTGFAPYGYTFGSGTRLTVV.

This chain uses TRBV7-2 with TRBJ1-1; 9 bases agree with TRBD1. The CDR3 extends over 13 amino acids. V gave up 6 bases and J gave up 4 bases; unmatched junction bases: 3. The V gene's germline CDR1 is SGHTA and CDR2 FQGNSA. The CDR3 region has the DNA TGTGCCAGCAGTTGGACAGGGGTCACTGAAGCTTTCTTT. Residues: CASSWTGVTEAFF.